What follows are 25 T cell receptor beta chains derived from one specimen sequenced in a study of CD8 T cells in ankylosing spondylitis. Notes on the study in general: It appeared that ankylosing spondylitis blood was characterized by a TCR beta motif of about 8 highly homologous variants.

TCRdb itself ran the 5' RACE reads through MiXCR, one entry per CDR3 protein. Of roughly 700,000 distinct CDR3 sequences listed, under 20% are singletons. No antigen is known for these receptors. The sample comprised blood, either unsorted or a sorted T cell fraction (not recorded which). Receptors originate from a male donor with ankylosing spondylitis.

This clonotype was observed a few times. This chain connects TRBV25-1 to TRBJ2-1, with 10 positions matching TRBD1. CDR1 is MGHDK, CDR2 SYGVNS, per germline. The CDR3 is made up of 16 amino acids. Trimming cost V 3 bases and J 2 bases; bases outside gene matches: 4. This CDR3 reads CASSDGQGGTYNEQFF. The CDR3 DNA reads as TGTGCCAGCAGTGATGGACAGGGGGGTACCTACAATGAGCAGTTCTTC.

This clonotype has a handful of counts. The rearrangement uses TRBV7-2 and TRBJ2-3; TRBD1 or TRBD2 may be the D gene (5 bases each). The V end lost 4 bases, the J end lost 1 base, and 15 bases lay between the germline ends. CDR1 is SGHTA and CDR2 is FQGNSA in the germline V gene. The CDR3 spans 16 residues. For the CDR3, the DNA is TGTGCCAGCAGCTCCCCTGCATTGGGACGCACAGATACGCAGTATTTT. Amino acids: CASSSPALGRTDTQYF.

This clonotype was recorded at least ten times. The chain links TRBV12-3 or TRBV12-4 to TRBJ2-3; no definite D call. The CDR3 covers 10 residues. V gave up 6 bases and J gave up 7 bases, with 5 bases separating them. The CDR3 region is CASSLHTQYF. CDR3 bases: TGTGCCAGCAGCTTGCATACGCAGTATTTT.

This clonotype appeared once. V usage is TRBV7-9 and J usage is TRBJ2-3; no clear D. This CDR3 contains 13 residues. V was trimmed by 7 bases and J by 4 bases, leaving 12 bases between them. The germline V gene encodes CDR1 SEHNR and CDR2 FQNEAQ (reference sequence). This CDR3 reads CASTMRSADTQYF. The CDR3 DNA is TGTGCCAGCACCATGAGGAGTGCAGATACGCAGTATTTT.

V usage is TRBV20-1 and J usage is TRBJ2-1; TRBD2 agrees at 11 bases. This CDR3 contains 19 residues. V gave up 1 base and J gave up 5 bases; unmatched junction bases: 16. Germline loops: CDR1 DFQATT, CDR2 SNEGSKA (reference sequence). CDR3 in amino acids: CSARVRPGTSGALDNEQFF. The CDR3 DNA reads TGCAGTGCTAGAGTCCGACCCGGGACTAGCGGCGCTTTGGACAATGAGCAGTTCTTC.

V gene TRBV11-2 combines with J gene TRBJ1-2, with D unresolved. Germline CDR1 SGHAT, CDR2 FQNNGV. V shed 4 bases and J shed 2 bases, with 11 bases lying between them. This CDR3 contains 14 residues. The CDR3 sequence: CASSSRRENYGYTF. As DNA, the CDR3 is TGTGCCAGCAGCTCCCGCCGGGAGAACTATGGCTACACCTTC. Supplemented by reference TRBV11-2 and TRBJ1-2, the full variable domain reads EAGVAQSPRYKIIEKRQSVAFWCNPISGHATLYWYQQILGQGPKLLIQFQNNGVVDDSQLPKDRFSAERLKGVDSTLKIQPAKLEDSAVYLCASSSRRENYGYTFGSGTRLTVV.

The CDR3 bases are TGTGCCAGCAGTTACTCGCAGGGGAGCAATCAGCCCCAGCATTTT. Protein: CASSYSQGSNQPQHF. The chain uses TRBV6-5 and TRBJ1-5; a weak D match, TRBD1 (6 bases). V was cut by 0 bases and J by 1 base, with 7 bases left in between. CDR1 is MNHEY, CDR2 SVGAGI, per germline. This CDR3 spans 15 amino acids.

The table lists this clonotype with a few counts. The V gene is TRBV5-1, the J gene TRBJ2-3; 14 positions agree with TRBD2. This CDR3 is 18 amino acids long. V lost 5 bases and J lost 5; bases outside the gene matches: 13. In germline, CDR1 is SGHRS, CDR2 YFSETQ. CDR3 region: CASRSQGTSGSAIDTQYF. The CDR3 bases are TGCGCCAGCAGAAGTCAAGGGACTAGCGGGAGTGCGATAGATACGCAGTATTTT.

This chain joins TRBV5-5 and TRBJ1-3; D is perhaps TRBD1 (5 bases). Trimming stripped 1 base from V and 0 bases from J, with 11 bases between. This CDR3 spans 16 amino acids. Germline loops: CDR1 SGHKS, CDR2 YYEKEE (reference sequence). The CDR3 protein is CASSLRQGYSGNTIYF. Here the CDR3 DNA reads TGTGCCAGCAGCTTGCGGCAGGGCTACTCTGGAAACACCATATATTTT. The variable domain in full, completed from reference TRBV5-5 and TRBJ1-3, reads DAGVTQSPTHLIKTRGQQVTLRCSPISGHKSVSWYQQVLGQGPQFIFQYYEKEERGRGNFPDRFSARQFPNYSSELNVNALLLGDSALYLCASSLRQGYSGNTIYFGEGSWLTVV.

This clonotype was counted a few times. This chain connects TRBV27 to TRBJ2-7; 12 nucleotides line up with TRBD1. The length of the CDR3 is 15 residues. The V gene end was trimmed by 4 bases and the J gene end by 5 bases; junction bases not matched to a gene: 6. Germline V gene data show CDR1 as MNHEY and CDR2 as SMNVEV (reference sequence). As DNA, the CDR3 is TGTGCCAGCAGTTCACCGGGACAGGGGGCCCACGAGCAGTACTTC. It translates to CASSSPGQGAHEQYF.

The CDR3: CASSLDQNLRETQYF. CDR3 DNA sequence: TGTGCCAGCAGCTTGGATCAGAATCTACGGGAGACCCAGTACTTC. The rearrangement uses TRBV7-9 and TRBJ2-5; D remains ambiguous. Between the trimmed V and J ends, which lost 3 bases and 5 bases, there was a span of 16 bases. The V gene's germline CDR1 is SEHNR and CDR2 FQNEAQ (reference sequence). The CDR3 runs to 15 residues.

The chain links TRBV25-1 to TRBJ2-1; 9 nucleotides agree with TRBD1. V lost 1 base, J lost 0 bases, and 1 base stayed unmatched. Germline CDR1 and CDR2: MGHDK and SYGVNS. The CDR3 has 16 residues. For the CDR3, the DNA is TGTGCCAGCAGTGAATCGGACAGGGGCTCCTACAATGAGCAGTTCTTC. This translates into CASSESDRGSYNEQFF.

The CDR3 reads CASSQDSGAITDTQYF. DNA of the CDR3: TGTGCCAGCAGCCAAGATTCGGGTGCTATCACAGATACGCAGTATTTT. The chain has TRBV14 and TRBJ2-3; no definite D call. This CDR3 spans 16 amino acids. Deletions cut 0 bases from V and 2 bases from J, with 12 bases between. CDR1 and CDR2 (germline): SGHDN, FVKESK.

In its sample, this clonotype was seen a few times. This sequence joins TRBV4-3 and TRBJ1-2; 9 bases map to TRBD1. This CDR3 has 15 amino acids. Per the germline V gene, CDR1 is LGHNA and CDR2 is YSLEER. J was trimmed by 6 bases and V by 1 base; bases with no gene match: 6. The CDR3 loop is CASSQARDREDGYTF. The CDR3 DNA sequence: TGCGCCAGCAGCCAAGCAAGGGACAGGGAGGATGGCTACACCTTC.

The rearrangement joins TRBV19 to TRBJ2-7, with a tentative D call TRBD1 (6 bases). Germline V gene lookup returns CDR1 LNHDA and CDR2 SQIVND (reference sequence). V lost 6 bases and J 1 base, leaving 16 bases between the germline ends. CDR3 length: 15 residues. CDR3 sequence (DNA): TGTGCCAGTAGGAACCGGGACATGAATTCCTACGAGCAGTACTTC. This sequence encodes CASRNRDMNSYEQYF.

This chain links TRBV4-1 with TRBJ2-7; the D gene is possibly TRBD2 (6 bases). Germline lookup yields CDR1 MGHRA and CDR2 YSYEKL. This CDR3 region has 16 residues. V was clipped by 2 bases and J by 3 bases, with 17 bases between them. The CDR3: CASSQTPGLLLYEQYF. The CDR3 DNA follows: TGCGCCAGCAGCCAAACACCGGGACTCCTGCTCTACGAGCAGTACTTC.

This clonotype has more than one count but fewer than ten. The chain employs TRBV12-3 or TRBV12-4 and TRBJ2-5; D is unresolved. CDR3 length equals 15 residues. The V end lost 3 bases, the J end lost 2 bases, and 13 bases lay between the germline ends. The DNA for the CDR3 is TGTGCCAGCAGTTTTCTTAGCCTAGGTCAAGAGACCCAGTACTTC. Protein: CASSFLSLGQETQYF.

The rearrangement uses TRBV5-1 and TRBJ2-2; the D gene is possibly TRBD1 (5 bases). V gave up 0 bases and J gave up 5 bases, with 14 bases separating them. The CDR3 runs to 16 residues. Germline CDR1 reads SGHRS; CDR2 reads YFSETQ. The CDR3 is CASSLDRSLRTGELFF. The CDR3 region has the DNA TGCGCCAGCAGCTTGGACAGGTCCTTAAGGACCGGGGAGCTGTTTTTT.

The chain employs TRBV4-3 and TRBJ2-7; TRBD1 matches 8 bases. Germline V gives CDR1 LGHNA, CDR2 YSLEER. This CDR3 has 15 residues. V dropped 5 bases and J dropped 2; count of bases not matched to a gene: 8. The CDR3 spells CASSYTTGAAYEQYF. Here the CDR3 DNA reads TGCGCCAGCAGCTACACGACAGGGGCGGCCTACGAGCAGTACTTC.

The rearrangement links TRBV4-1 to TRBJ2-3; the D is unclear. This CDR3 has 16 residues. The V gene lost 0 bases and the J gene lost 1 base, with 11 bases spanning the gap. Germline-derived CDR1 and CDR2 are MGHRA and YSYEKL. The DNA of the CDR3 is TGCGCCAGCAGCCAAGAGGAAGGTCTAGGCACAGATACGCAGTATTTT. Its protein is CASSQEEGLGTDTQYF.

The chain is built from TRBV6-5 and TRBJ2-4; TRBD1 matches 10 bases. CDR3 length: 15 residues. Germline V gene data show CDR1 as MNHEY and CDR2 as SVGAGI. V shed 5 bases, J shed 7 bases, and the junction held 8 bases outside the gene matches. CDR3 sequence reads: CASSPSTGGSNIQYF. The CDR3 DNA reads TGTGCCAGCAGTCCCTCGACAGGGGGCAGCAACATTCAGTACTTC.

This clonotype has more than one count but fewer than ten. The CDR3 DNA reads as TGTGCCAGCAGTGCTACAGGGGCCTCCTATAATTCACCCCTCCACTTT. Protein product: CASSATGASYNSPLHF. The chain employs TRBV6-2 or TRBV6-3 and TRBJ1-6, with 7 nucleotides matching TRBD1. Germline CDR1 is MNHEY and CDR2 is SVGEGT. This CDR3 spans 16 amino acids. V trimming: 5 bases; J trimming: 0 bases; junction bases outside the gene matches: 4.

The chain employs TRBV20-1 and TRBJ2-7, with 7 bases matching TRBD2. V was pared by 6 bases and J by 2 bases, with 4 bases of the junction left unmatched. The CDR3 is 12 amino acids. Germline V gene data show CDR1 as DFQATT and CDR2 as SNEGSKA (reference sequence). CDR3 loop: CSAPGRTYEQYF. The CDR3 DNA reads as TGCAGTGCCCCCGGGAGGACCTACGAGCAGTACTTC.

V is TRBV6-1 and J is TRBJ2-7; unclear D gene. The CDR3 covers 15 residues. Germline-derived CDR1 and CDR2 are MNHNS and SASEGT. Trimming stripped 4 bases from V and 0 bases from J, with 13 bases between. The CDR3 bases are TGTGCCAGCAGTGGTTTTATGGCAAGCTCCTACGAGCAGTACTTC. Its protein is CASSGFMASSYEQYF.

The chain links TRBV29-1 to TRBJ2-7; 9 bases agree with TRBD1. This CDR3 contains 13 residues. Looked up from germline, CDR1 is SQVTM and CDR2 is ANQGSEA. V shed 4 bases, J shed 0 bases, and the junction held 1 base outside the gene matches. CDR3 in amino acids: CSVGTGDSYEQYF. The CDR3 DNA reads as TGCAGCGTTGGGACAGGGGACTCCTACGAGCAGTACTTC.